These 30 T cell receptor beta chains were all obtained from the same sample, sequenced in a study of Ad26.COV2.S vaccination and SARS-CoV-2 variants. Generated by immunoSEQ multiplex PCR, the TCRdb table keeps only in-frame clones and is missing some. The repertoire holds about 420,000 clones, with 88% as singletons. Treatment specified: 15 to 20 received Ad26.COV2.S at low or high dose, single or two shots; a few received placebo; per-sample allocation not given. Day 63 after the first vaccine or placebo injection was the time point for sampling. Specimen: peripheral blood, collected in a trial of Ad26.COV2.S vaccine versus placebo. All receptors come from a person between 18 and 59 years old who received the Ad26.COV2.S COVID-19 vaccine or a placebo.

This chain links TRBV6-5 with TRBJ1-1; 8 bases fit TRBD1. Looked up from germline, CDR1 is MNHEY and CDR2 is SVGAGI. This CDR3 region has 13 residues. The V gene end was trimmed by 5 bases and the J gene end by 5 bases; junction bases not matched to a gene: 4. The CDR3 sequence: CASSLDRETEAFF. The CDR3 DNA sequence: TGTGCCAGCAGTCTGGACAGGGAGACTGAAGCTTTCTTT.

The chain carries TRBV6-1 and TRBJ2-7, with D possibly TRBD1 on 5 matching bases. CDR1 and CDR2 (germline): MNHNS, SASEGT. V lost 2 bases and J 3 bases, leaving 8 bases between the germline ends. The CDR3 contains 13 residues. This CDR3 reads CASSEQGFYEQYF. CDR3 nucleotide sequence: TGTGCCAGCAGTGAACAGGGTTTCTACGAGCAGTACTTC.

This clone has just a few counts. V usage is TRBV18 and J usage is TRBJ1-3, with unresolved D. Germline V gene lookup returns CDR1 KGHSH and CDR2 LQKENI. The CDR3 runs to 16 residues. Trimming shortened V by 3 bases and J by 0 bases, and 12 bases separated the two germline ends. The chain's CDR3 is CASSPRSPNSGNTIYF. Here the CDR3 DNA reads TGTGCCAGCTCACCCCGGTCTCCCAACTCTGGAAACACCATATATTTT.

V usage is TRBV5-6 and J usage is TRBJ1-1; D possibly corresponds to TRBD1 (5 bases). The germline CDR1 and CDR2 sequences are SGHDT and YYEEEE. V was clipped by 4 bases and J by 3 bases, with 13 bases between them. This CDR3 is built from 14 residues. CDR3 sequence: CASSPFGGDTEAFF. The CDR3 DNA reads as TGTGCCAGCAGCCCGTTTGGGGGGGACACTGAAGCTTTCTTT.

The chain employs TRBV5-1 and TRBJ2-5; 16 bases line up with TRBD2. Germline lookup yields CDR1 SGHRS and CDR2 YFSETQ. CDR3 length: 18 amino acids. After removal of 4 bases from V and 5 bases from J, the junction contained 11 bases not matched to a gene. For the CDR3, the DNA is TGCGCCAGCAGCGCAACCGGGACTAGCGGGGGGGCCGGGGAGACCCAGTACTTC. The encoded protein is CASSATGTSGGAGETQYF.

V usage is TRBV4-2 and J usage is TRBJ2-1; 9 bases align to TRBD2. The germline gives CDR1 LGHNA, CDR2 YNFKEQ. The V and J ends lost 4 bases and 9 bases, in that order; junction bases with no gene match: 13. This CDR3 has 16 residues. The CDR3 here is CASSPLKVSGGIEQFF. The CDR3 coding sequence is TGTGCCAGCAGCCCCCTTAAAGTTAGCGGGGGAATTGAGCAGTTCTTC.

The J gene is TRBJ2-1, the V gene TRBV2; 8 bases agree with TRBD2. The CDR3 totals 15 residues. Trimming cost V 5 bases and J 9 bases; bases outside gene matches: 12. Germline V gene lookup returns CDR1 SNHLY and CDR2 FYNNEI. CDR3: CASSNRAGGGGEQFF. The CDR3 DNA follows: TGTGCCAGCAGTAACCGGGCGGGGGGCGGTGGTGAGCAGTTCTTC.

This chain connects TRBV10-3 to TRBJ2-5; D gene ambiguous. V was shortened by 2 bases and J by 4 bases, with 8 bases between the two germline ends. Germline V CDR1 and CDR2: ENHRY, SYGVKD. The CDR3 length is 13 residues. Here the CDR3 DNA reads TGTGCCATCAGTGAGAGGGTTGGAGAGACCCAGTACTTC. This gives the protein CAISERVGETQYF.

The rearrangement joins TRBV5-1 to TRBJ1-1; D is uncertain. This CDR3 region has 14 residues. Germline V gene data show CDR1 as SGHRS and CDR2 as YFSETQ. The germline V and J ends were trimmed by 3 bases and 1 base, with 10 bases remaining between them. CDR3 nucleotide sequence: TGCGCCAGCAGCTACACTACAGCGAACACTGAAGCTTTCTTT. The encoded protein is CASSYTTANTEAFF.

The chain recombines TRBV6-5 with TRBJ1-6; the D gene is possibly TRBD1 (5 bases). V was clipped by 11 bases and J by 6 bases, with 17 bases between them. The CDR3 length is 14 residues. Germline CDR1 MNHEY, CDR2 SVGAGI. This CDR3 is CACSRDSANSPLHF. The CDR3 coding sequence is TGTGCCTGTAGCCGGGACTCCGCTAATTCACCCCTCCACTTT.

V gene TRBV5-4 combines with J gene TRBJ1-1, with D hard to call. CDR3 size: 15 residues. Germline CDR1 SGHNT, CDR2 YYREEE (reference sequence). V was clipped by 0 bases and J by 2 bases, with 11 bases between them. CDR3 sequence: CASSLALHANTEAFF. The CDR3 nucleotides are TGTGCCAGCAGCTTGGCGCTTCACGCAAACACTGAAGCTTTCTTT.

The rearrangement links TRBV19 to TRBJ2-1, with TRBD2 identical over 8 bases. J was trimmed by 3 bases and V by 10 bases; bases with no gene match: 8. The CDR3 is 14 residues long. In germline, CDR1 is LNHDA, CDR2 SQIVND (reference sequence). The CDR3 sequence is CATGGGLVYNEQFF. The DNA of the CDR3 is TGTGCCACCGGGGGGGGGCTCGTCTACAATGAGCAGTTCTTC.

Of note for this clone: In the same sample, other DNA sequences code for this CDR3. The V call is TRBV5-6, the J call TRBJ1-5; no definite D call. Germline CDR1 reads SGHDT; CDR2 reads YYEEEE. Trimming took off 3 bases at V and 2 bases at J, with 12 bases between the two ends. CDR3 length: 15 amino acids. Written as DNA, the CDR3 is TGTGCCAGCAGCTCCGGGCCGGTCGGCAATCAGCCCCAGCATTTT. Protein sequence: CASSSGPVGNQPQHF.

This sequence joins TRBV7-8 and TRBJ2-7; D is perhaps TRBD1 or TRBD2 (5 bases each). Trimming took off 6 bases at V and 3 bases at J, with 12 bases between the two ends. CDR3 length: 13 residues. The germline V gene encodes CDR1 SGHVS and CDR2 FQNEAQ. The CDR3 DNA follows: TGTGCCAGCAGTGCGGTGGGGGTCTACGAGCAGTACTTC. Translation gives CASSAVGVYEQYF.

The chain links TRBV27 to TRBJ2-5; D possibly corresponds to TRBD1 (6 bases). The CDR3 totals 13 residues. The V and J ends lost 3 bases and 5 bases respectively, with 10 bases between them. From germline, CDR1 is MNHEY and CDR2 SMNVEV (reference sequence). The CDR3 nucleotides are TGTGCCAGCAGTTTGGTGAGGGGGGAGACCCAGTACTTC. As protein: CASSLVRGETQYF.

V and J are TRBV5-1 and TRBJ2-2; D is unresolved. CDR3 size: 12 residues. The V gene's germline CDR1 is SGHRS and CDR2 YFSETQ. The ends were cut back, 9 bases at V and 5 bases at J, with 11 bases in the middle. CDR3 nucleotide sequence: TGCGCCACCCCTTCCGGGACCGGGGAGCTGTTTTTT. This translates into CATPSGTGELFF.

The CDR3 coding sequence is TGTGCCAGCAGCCTACAGGGATTAGAAGAGACCCAGTACTTC. Translating it yields CASSLQGLEETQYF. V is TRBV7-2 and J is TRBJ2-5; the D gene is possibly TRBD1 (6 bases). CDR3 length equals 14 residues. CDR1 is SGHTA and CDR2 is FQGNSA in the germline V gene. The V and J ends lost 5 bases and 3 bases respectively, with 13 bases between them. Looking up the rest from reference TRBV7-2 and TRBJ2-5 gives the full variable domain: GAGVSQSPSNKVTEKGKDVELRCDPISGHTALYWYRQSLGQGLEFLIYFQGNSAPDKSGLPSDRFSAERTGGSVSTLTIQRTQQEDSAVYLCASSLQGLEETQYFGPGTRLLVL.

V is TRBV4-3 and J is TRBJ2-5; the match to TRBD2 covers 8 bases. Germline V gene lookup returns CDR1 LGHNA and CDR2 YSLEER. V lost 0 bases, J lost 1 base, and 7 bases stayed unmatched. This CDR3 comprises 17 residues. The DNA for the CDR3 is TGCGCCAGCAGCCAAGAGGGAGCGGGGGCCCTCCAAGAGACCCAGTACTTC. Its protein product is CASSQEGAGALQETQYF.

This clone was recorded once. The rearrangement joins TRBV28 to TRBJ2-3; D might be TRBD2 (6 bases). V was clipped by 7 bases and J by 5 bases, with 22 bases between them. This CDR3 spans 16 amino acids. Germline V CDR1 and CDR2: MDHEN, SYDVKM. DNA for the CDR3: TGTGCCAGCACCTTCTGGGTGGGCGGGGCGCGAGATACGCAGTATTTT. This gives the protein CASTFWVGGARDTQYF.

This clone has only one observation. The chain joins TRBV5-1 to TRBJ2-3; 8 bases map to TRBD2. This CDR3 is 15 amino acids long. Per the germline V gene, CDR1 is SGHRS and CDR2 is YFSETQ. Losses at the gene ends were 1 base for V and 2 bases for J; bases not matched to a gene: 3. The CDR3 loop is CASSLTSGITDTQYF. Written as DNA, the CDR3 is TGCGCCAGCAGCTTGACTAGCGGAATCACAGATACGCAGTATTTT.

V is TRBV5-1 and J is TRBJ2-3; D remains unclear. The CDR3 has 12 amino acids. Germline CDR1 SGHRS, CDR2 YFSETQ. V lost 4 bases and J 4 bases, leaving 7 bases between the germline ends. CDR3 in DNA: TGCGCCAGCAGCCCTCGTTCAGATACGCAGTATTTT. Translating gives CASSPRSDTQYF.

The V call is TRBV6-6, the J call TRBJ1-4; D not certain. Germline V gene lookup returns CDR1 MNHNY and CDR2 SVGAGI (reference sequence). V lost 3 bases, J lost 13 bases, and 15 bases lay in between. The CDR3 is 13 amino acids. The CDR3 here is CASSYNGPQRLFF. CDR3 sequence (DNA): TGTGCCAGCAGTTATAATGGGCCGCAACGACTGTTTTTT.

The chain links TRBV5-5 to TRBJ2-7; 7 bases agree with TRBD1. V lost 4 bases to trimming and J lost 2 bases; unmatched junction nucleotides: 6. The CDR3 extends over 14 amino acids. Germline CDR1 and CDR2: SGHKS and YYEKEE (reference sequence). The CDR3 DNA follows: TGTGCCAGCAGCCCTGGGGACAGACCCTACGAGCAGTACTTC. The encoded protein is CASSPGDRPYEQYF.

The gene calls are TRBV6-2 or TRBV6-3 and TRBJ2-5, with TRBD2 matching over 14 bases. Trimming removed 5 bases from V and 2 bases from J; junction bases left unmatched: 7. The CDR3 consists of 17 residues. Germline CDR1 is MNHEY and CDR2 is SVGEGT. Here the CDR3 DNA reads TGTGCCAGCAGTCCAGGACTAGCGGGGGGACGTCAAGAGACCCAGTACTTC. Its protein product is CASSPGLAGGRQETQYF.

The chain recombines TRBV4-1 with TRBJ2-2; D could derive from TRBD1 or TRBD2 (5 bases each). CDR1 and CDR2 from the germline V gene are MGHRA and YSYEKL. V shed 2 bases and J shed 4 bases, with 14 bases lying between them. The CDR3 runs 16 residues. The chain's CDR3 is CASSQFGASGTGELFF. The DNA of the CDR3 is TGCGCCAGCAGCCAATTCGGGGCCTCGGGCACCGGGGAGCTGTTTTTT.

The V and J genes are TRBV7-2 and TRBJ2-5; 9 bases align to TRBD2. The CDR3 contains 15 residues. Germline V gene data show CDR1 as SGHTA and CDR2 as FQGNSA. The V and J ends lost 4 bases and 4 bases, in that order; junction bases with no gene match: 7. The CDR3 sequence: CASSSPGGGGETQYF. The DNA for the CDR3 is TGTGCCAGCAGCTCCCCTGGCGGGGGGGGAGAGACCCAGTACTTC.

The chain joins TRBV9 to TRBJ2-5; 10 bases are shared with TRBD2. Trimming took 4 bases from V and 3 from J; bases not matched to a gene: 3. Germline loops: CDR1 SGDLS, CDR2 YYNGEE. This CDR3 is built from 14 residues. This chain's CDR3 is CASSFGLAEETQYF. In DNA form, the CDR3 reads TGTGCCAGCAGCTTCGGACTAGCGGAAGAGACCCAGTACTTC.

The chain links TRBV6-5 to TRBJ2-5, with D possibly matching TRBD2 (7 bases). Germline CDR1 and CDR2: MNHEY and SVGAGI. The CDR3 totals 14 residues. V was clipped by 2 bases and J by 6 bases, with 13 bases between them. DNA of the CDR3: TGTGCCAGCAGTTACGGGGGGGCGAGGAAGACCCAGTACTTC. This codes for CASSYGGARKTQYF.

The gene calls are TRBV28 and TRBJ2-7, with D perhaps TRBD2 (7 bases). CDR1 is MDHEN, CDR2 SYDVKM, per germline. V gave up 3 bases and J gave up 5 bases, with 23 bases separating them. The CDR3 runs 17 residues. CDR3 bases: TGTGCCAGCAGTTTCCCAGACTTTAGGGGGGGCCGAGACGAGCAGTACTTC. Protein sequence: CASSFPDFRGGRDEQYF.

In its sample, this clone was seen once. The chain is built from TRBV3-1 (or the pseudogene TRBV3-2) and TRBJ2-7, with TRBD1 identical over 7 bases. The CDR3 consists of 17 residues. V lost 0 bases and J lost 4; bases outside the gene matches: 12. Per germline, CDR1 LGHDT and CDR2 YNNKEL (reference sequence). CDR3 in amino acids: CASSQDSQRDRSYEQYF. The CDR3 coding sequence is TGTGCCAGCAGCCAAGATTCACAAAGGGACAGATCTTACGAGCAGTACTTC.